This T cell receptor beta chain was captured by sequencing in a study of tumor-infiltrating lymphocytes in primary liver carcinoma. Background on the study: Treatment of the patients' primary liver carcinoma consisted of surgical resection. General observations from the study: Relative to blood, tumors carried a significantly larger fraction of the repertoire in their top 250 clones (p = 0.039).

Researchers drew blood RNA from unsorted whole blood and extracted germline DNA as well. Priming with a constant-region primer yielded TCR beta cDNA from about 500 ng total RNA. A slightly modified ARM-PCR protocol with three nested multiplex PCR rounds produced these TCR beta libraries. For 10 cycles apiece, the opening two PCR rounds ran with TRBV1-TRBV30 forward primers and a C-beta reverse primer. MiXCR, applied by TCRdb to the multiplex PCR reads, yields one record per CDR3 protein. The table records some 190,000 distinct CDR3 sequences, 50% to 75% of them present only once. The CDR3 runs to 15 residues. Germline CDR1 SGHAT, CDR2 FQNNGV. With 5 bases clipped from V and 5 bases from J, the junction kept 7 bases outside the gene matches. This clonotype showed up many times. Its antigen is still unknown.

This sequence joins TRBV11-2 and TRBJ2-3, with 10 bases matching TRBD2. Sample: peripheral blood. This clonotype originated in a man between 35 and 55 years old with primary liver carcinoma and hepatitis B virus infection. CDR3: CASSPLAGVRDTQYF. The DNA for the CDR3 is TGTGCCAGCAGCCCCCTAGCGGGAGTTAGAGATACGCAGTATTTT.